One and the same sample provided the 11 T cell receptor beta chains below, sequenced in a study of blood T cell repertoires in COVID-19. Repertoires were generated with immunoSEQ multiplex PCR, while TCRdb's copy carries only in-frame clones and drops some. The table has fewer than 250,000 clones, over 80% seen once. The source material was peripheral blood. The receptor set was obtained from a woman aged 70-85 years with active or convalescent COVID-19.

In its sample, this clone was seen once. The chain uses TRBV7-2 and TRBJ2-5, with no clear D. V gave up 3 bases and J gave up 0 bases, with 8 bases separating them. Germline assignment: CDR1 SGHTA and CDR2 FQGNSA. The CDR3 runs to 14 residues. The CDR3 DNA follows: TGTGCCAGCAGCTTGGAGTTTTACCAAGAGACCCAGTACTTC. Protein: CASSLEFYQETQYF.

The gene calls are TRBV4-1 and TRBJ2-3; D possibly corresponds to TRBD1 (5 bases). CDR1 is MGHRA, CDR2 YSYEKL, per germline. This CDR3 is 18 amino acids long. V was trimmed by 4 bases and J by 1 base, leaving 21 bases between them. CDR3 sequence (DNA): TGCGCCAGCAGCCCGCAGTGGACACTTGCCCGGGGCACAGATACGCAGTATTTT. Translation: CASSPQWTLARGTDTQYF.

This chain joins TRBV7-3 and TRBJ2-4; D perhaps matches TRBD1 (6 bases). The CDR3 runs 13 residues. The ends were cut back, 6 bases at V and 10 bases at J, with 16 bases in the middle. Germline CDR1 SGHTA, CDR2 FQGTGA. The CDR3, as DNA: TGTGCCAGCAGTCCCGGGACACCGCATATTCAGTACTTC. This codes for CASSPGTPHIQYF.

The chain links TRBV19 to TRBJ2-2; 11 nucleotides line up with TRBD2. With V trimmed by 3 bases and J by 2 bases, 11 bases remained unmatched. The CDR3 extends over 19 amino acids. Germline loops: CDR1 LNHDA, CDR2 SQIVND (reference sequence). The CDR3 region is CASSIGVAGGRSNTGELFF. Here the CDR3 DNA reads TGTGCCAGTAGTATCGGGGTAGCGGGAGGGCGGAGTAACACCGGGGAGCTGTTTTTT.

Written as DNA, the CDR3 is TGTGCCAGCAGCATCCTCCCTAGCGGAAGCACAGATACGCAGTATTTT. Translated, it gives CASSILPSGSTDTQYF. The chain links TRBV4-2 to TRBJ2-3, with 7 bases that match TRBD2. Germline values: CDR1 LGHNA, CDR2 YNFKEQ. The length of the CDR3 is 16 residues. Trimming at V came to 5 bases and at J to 0 bases, leaving 8 bases not matched to a gene.

The chain has TRBV6-5 and TRBJ2-7; a weak D match, TRBD1 (7 bases). This CDR3 has 16 amino acids. V was clipped by 0 bases and J by 4 bases, with 16 bases between them. The germline CDR1 and CDR2 sequences are MNHEY and SVGAGI. This CDR3 is CASSYSASTGTYEQYF. In nucleotides, the CDR3 is TGTGCCAGCAGTTACTCGGCCTCGACAGGGACTTACGAGCAGTACTTC.

This clone was observed once. The chain carries TRBV7-6 and TRBJ2-7; 7 bases align to TRBD1. Germline CDR1 is SGHVS and CDR2 is FNYEAQ. V dropped 4 bases and J dropped 3; count of bases not matched to a gene: 6. The CDR3 has 14 amino acids. The CDR3 nucleotides are TGTGCCAGCAGCTATCTACAGGGGAACTACGAGCAGTACTTC. Its protein is CASSYLQGNYEQYF.

The V and J genes are TRBV5-1 and TRBJ1-2, with 9 bases identical to TRBD1. Germline loops: CDR1 SGHRS, CDR2 YFSETQ. This CDR3 spans 15 amino acids. V was clipped by 4 bases and J by 6 bases; unmatched bases: 10. This chain's CDR3 is CASSPSRDRADGYTF. CDR3 DNA: TGCGCCAGCAGCCCCTCTAGGGACAGGGCCGATGGCTACACCTTC.

This clone has just a few counts. The chain couples TRBV29-1 to TRBJ1-5; no firm D call. Deletions cut 5 bases from V and 2 bases from J, with 10 bases between. Germline CDR1 SQVTM, CDR2 ANQGSEA. The CDR3 length is 13 residues. The CDR3 loop is CSVRVSGNQPQHF. The DNA for the CDR3 is TGCAGCGTTCGAGTGTCTGGCAATCAGCCCCAGCATTTT.

The chain couples TRBV27 to TRBJ2-7; the match to TRBD2 covers 12 bases. Per the germline V gene, CDR1 is MNHEY and CDR2 is SMNVEV (reference sequence). Trimming removed 5 bases from V and 3 bases from J; junction bases left unmatched: 5. CDR3 length: 15 residues. The DNA of the CDR3 is TGTGCCAGCAGTCCTTGGACTAGCGGGAACTACGAGCAGTACTTC. Translating gives CASSPWTSGNYEQYF.

The chain is built from TRBV20-1 and TRBJ2-7; D is unresolved. The germline CDR1 and CDR2 sequences are DFQATT and SNEGSKA (reference sequence). The germline V and J ends were trimmed by 7 bases and 5 bases, with 12 bases remaining between them. This CDR3 has 11 residues. The CDR3 DNA sequence: TGCAGTGTCCTAGGAGCTGACGAGCAGTACTTC. Translation gives CSVLGADEQYF.